These T cell receptor beta chains were read from a single sample in a study of T cells in Graves' hyperthyroidism and ophthalmopathy. TCRdb itself ran the multiplex PCR reads through MiXCR, one entry per CDR3 protein. The repertoire includes approximately 210,000 distinct CDR3 sequences, 17% of them detected once, and around 50% sits in the top ten. Sequenced input: blood. The receptors shown here come from a man aged 50 or older with Graves' hyperthyroidism. CDR3s include the opening cysteine and the closing phenylalanine or tryptophan. Each record gives: clone size, V gene, J gene, D gene, CDR3 DNA, CDR3 protein. The D gene is left open where the match is weak. Where a row states a size, it is once, few, many or the class of an expanded clone; other rows omit it.

abundance: few; v_gene: TRBV24-1; j_gene: TRBJ2-2; d_gene: TRBD1; CDR3nt: TGTGCCACCAGTGATACGGGACAGGGGAACACCGGGGAGCTGTTTTTT; CDR3aa: CATSDTGQGNTGELFF
abundance: -; v_gene: TRBV7-8; j_gene: TRBJ1-1; d_gene: -; CDR3nt: TGTGCCAGCAGCTTAAGACGGGGGGCTTTTGAAGCTTTCTTT; CDR3aa: CASSLRRGAFEAFF
abundance: -; v_gene: TRBV28; j_gene: TRBJ1-2; d_gene: -; CDR3nt: TGTGCCAGCAGCCTCTCGGACAGTGAATTAAACTATGGCTACACCTTC; CDR3aa: CASSLSDSELNYGYTF
abundance: few; v_gene: TRBV7-2; j_gene: TRBJ2-3; d_gene: TRBD2; CDR3nt: TGTGCCAGCAGCTATTGGACTAGCGGGAGCCCAGATACGCAGTATTTT; CDR3aa: CASSYWTSGSPDTQYF
abundance: -; v_gene: TRBV11-3; j_gene: TRBJ2-5; d_gene: -; CDR3nt: TGTGCCAGCAGCTTGGGACTCAGGGTCGGGGAGACCCAGTACTTC; CDR3aa: CASSLGLRVGETQYF
abundance: -; v_gene: TRBV5-5; j_gene: TRBJ2-3; d_gene: TRBD2; CDR3nt: TGTGCCAGCAGCGGCCCGGGACTAGCGGCCACTAGCACAGATACGCAGTATTTT; CDR3aa: CASSGPGLAATSTDTQYF
abundance: many; v_gene: TRBV2; j_gene: TRBJ2-3; d_gene: -; CDR3nt: TGTGCCAGCAGAACCCCGGTAAAGATCACAGATACGCAGTATTTT; CDR3aa: CASRTPVKITDTQYF
abundance: few; v_gene: TRBV7-3; j_gene: TRBJ2-3; d_gene: TRBD1; CDR3nt: TGTGCCAGCAGCCCAGGGGGCCCCGCCACAGATACGCAGTATTTT; CDR3aa: CASSPGGPATDTQYF
abundance: many; v_gene: TRBV11-2; j_gene: TRBJ1-1; d_gene: -; CDR3nt: TGTGCCAGCACCCAATGGAAGAACACTGAAGCTTTCTTT; CDR3aa: CASTQWKNTEAFF
abundance: -; v_gene: TRBV5-1; j_gene: TRBJ1-1; d_gene: TRBD1; CDR3nt: TGCGCCAGCAGCTTGGGGACAGGGGGTCTGAACACTGAAGCTTTCTTT; CDR3aa: CASSLGTGGLNTEAFF
abundance: -; v_gene: TRBV5-1; j_gene: TRBJ2-1; d_gene: TRBD2; CDR3nt: TGCGCCAGCAGCTTGCGACCTAGCGGGTCGTACAATGAGCAGTTCTTC; CDR3aa: CASSLRPSGSYNEQFF
abundance: many; v_gene: TRBV11-2; j_gene: TRBJ2-6; d_gene: -; CDR3nt: TGTGCCAGCAGCTTATTAGTCTCTGGGGCCAACGTCCTGACTTTC; CDR3aa: CASSLLVSGANVLTF
abundance: many; v_gene: TRBV6-1; j_gene: TRBJ2-7; d_gene: -; CDR3nt: TGTGCCAGCAGCACGGGCCCGGGGCTCGAGCAGTACTTC; CDR3aa: CASSTGPGLEQYF
abundance: many; v_gene: TRBV6-1; j_gene: TRBJ2-3; d_gene: TRBD1; CDR3nt: TGTGCCAGCAGTAGGGGACAGTTAATCACAGATACGCAGTATTTT; CDR3aa: CASSRGQLITDTQYF
abundance: many; v_gene: TRBV11-3; j_gene: TRBJ2-7; d_gene: TRBD1; CDR3nt: TGTGCCAGCAGAAGGGGGCAGGGCCTCTCCTACGAGCAGTACTTC; CDR3aa: CASRRGQGLSYEQYF
abundance: few; v_gene: TRBV7-8; j_gene: TRBJ2-6; d_gene: -; CDR3nt: TGTGCCAGCAGCTTAGCCGGGACGGCTGTCAACGTCCTGACTTTC; CDR3aa: CASSLAGTAVNVLTF
abundance: few; v_gene: TRBV12-3/TRBV12-4; j_gene: TRBJ1-2; d_gene: -; CDR3nt: TGTGCCAGCAGTGGCGGTGGCGGCTACACCTTC; CDR3aa: CASSGGGGYTF
abundance: many; v_gene: TRBV18; j_gene: TRBJ2-5; d_gene: -; CDR3nt: TGTGCCAGCTCACCACGGCCGGGGAGCCAAGAGACCCAGTACTTC; CDR3aa: CASSPRPGSQETQYF
abundance: few; v_gene: TRBV4-3; j_gene: TRBJ1-3; d_gene: -; CDR3nt: TGCGCCAGCAGCCAAGGGGAGGGGGGTTATGGAAACACCATATATTTT; CDR3aa: CASSQGEGGYGNTIYF
abundance: many; v_gene: TRBV29-1; j_gene: TRBJ2-3; d_gene: -; CDR3nt: TGCAGCGGTCTAGCTGTTAGCACAGATACGCAGTATTTT; CDR3aa: CSGLAVSTDTQYF
abundance: once; v_gene: TRBV11-1; j_gene: TRBJ2-1; d_gene: -; CDR3nt: TGCGCCAGCAGCCAAACCTACAATGAGCAGTTCTTC; CDR3aa: CASSQTYNEQFF
abundance: few; v_gene: TRBV12-3/TRBV12-4; j_gene: TRBJ1-5; d_gene: -; CDR3nt: TGTGCCAGCAGATTAGAATGGGGTCAGCCCCAGCATTTT; CDR3aa: CASRLEWGQPQHF
abundance: many; v_gene: TRBV11-2; j_gene: TRBJ2-7; d_gene: -; CDR3nt: TGTGCCAGCAGCCCGGGATTAAGGGTCAGAGACTTC; CDR3aa: CASSPGLRVRDF
abundance: few; v_gene: TRBV6-1; j_gene: TRBJ1-2; d_gene: -; CDR3nt: TGTGCCAGCAGCCAGGTTCAGGGATATGGCTACACCTTC; CDR3aa: CASSQVQGYGYTF
abundance: -; v_gene: TRBV6-1; j_gene: TRBJ1-5; d_gene: TRBD1; CDR3nt: TGTGCCAGCAGTGAATATGGGACAGGGGGTTGGACCCAGCATTTT; CDR3aa: CASSEYGTGGWTQHF
abundance: -; v_gene: TRBV7-7; j_gene: TRBJ2-5; d_gene: -; CDR3nt: TGTGCTAGCAGCTTATTCCAAAGAGAGACCCAGTACTTC; CDR3aa: CASSLFQRETQYF
abundance: many; v_gene: TRBV29-1; j_gene: TRBJ2-3; d_gene: -; CDR3nt: TGCAGCGTTGGTATGGCGGTAACTAGCACAGATACGCAGTATTTT; CDR3aa: CSVGMAVTSTDTQYF
abundance: few; v_gene: TRBV12-3/TRBV12-4; j_gene: TRBJ2-1; d_gene: -; CDR3nt: TGTGCCAGCAGCACGGGGTCAGGTGAGCAGTTCTTC; CDR3aa: CASSTGSGEQFF
abundance: many; v_gene: TRBV29-1; j_gene: TRBJ1-1; d_gene: TRBD1; CDR3nt: TGCAGCGCCCCCTATGAAGGGGAAGGCAGGGGGGGTAAGACTGAAGCTTTCTTT; CDR3aa: CSAPYEGEGRGGKTEAFF
abundance: few; v_gene: TRBV19; j_gene: TRBJ1-1; d_gene: -; CDR3nt: TGTGCCAGTAGTATACGAAGGGATCGTGAAGCTTTCTTT; CDR3aa: CASSIRRDREAFF
abundance: many; v_gene: TRBV30; j_gene: TRBJ2-1; d_gene: TRBD2; CDR3nt: TGTGCCTGGAGGCGGACCGGGACTAGCGCCTACAATGAGCAGTTCTTC; CDR3aa: CAWRRTGTSAYNEQFF
abundance: few; v_gene: TRBV18; j_gene: TRBJ1-1; d_gene: -; CDR3nt: TGTGCCAGCTCACCAAGGATCGGGAGCGGTGAAGCTTTCTTT; CDR3aa: CASSPRIGSGEAFF
abundance: many; v_gene: TRBV2; j_gene: TRBJ1-5; d_gene: -; CDR3nt: TGTGCCAGCAGTATTTACCTCGGGGAGCCCCAGCATTTT; CDR3aa: CASSIYLGEPQHF
abundance: many; v_gene: TRBV28; j_gene: TRBJ2-5; d_gene: -; CDR3nt: TGTGCCAGCAGTTCTCTCAGGGGCCGGGGGGAGACCCAGTACTTC; CDR3aa: CASSSLRGRGETQYF